The 28 T cell receptor beta chains below all came from one sample that was sequenced in a study of graft-versus-host responses after intestinal transplantation. TCRdb keeps only in-frame clones here, not all; method: immunoSEQ multiplex PCR. The table lists roughly 80,000 clones, around 93% of them singletons. Source: PBMCs, taken 98 days after intestinal transplantation. The origin of the receptors is a human patient who received an intestinal transplant, so some T cells may come from the graft donor.

This chain's CDR3 is CASSVSQWGGQSEQFF. The DNA for the CDR3 is TGTGCCAGCAGCGTTTCCCAGTGGGGGGGCCAGTCTGAGCAGTTCTTC. The chain carries TRBV9 and TRBJ2-1; D is perhaps TRBD2 (7 bases). In germline, CDR1 is SGDLS, CDR2 YYNGEE. V was pared by 2 bases and J by 9 bases, with 21 bases between. The CDR3 consists of 16 residues.

This chain uses TRBV9 with TRBJ2-3, with D possibly being TRBD1 or TRBD2 (5 bases each). The CDR3 has 17 amino acids. The germline CDR1 and CDR2 sequences are SGDLS and YYNGEE. V was clipped by 4 bases and J by 0 bases, with 18 bases between them. CDR3 sequence: CASSPPLGGVSTDTQYF. The CDR3 region has the DNA TGTGCCAGCAGCCCCCCCCTTGGGGGTGTAAGCACAGATACGCAGTATTTT.

This chain connects TRBV7-3 to TRBJ1-3; 7 bases are a match to TRBD1. CDR1 is SGHTA, CDR2 FQGTGA, per germline. Trimming took 0 bases from V and 0 from J; bases not matched to a gene: 5. CDR3 length: 17 residues. This CDR3 reads CASSLTGGQLSGNTIYF. The CDR3 DNA reads TGTGCCAGCAGCTTAACTGGGGGACAGCTCTCTGGAAACACCATATATTTT.

The chain is built from TRBV11-1 and TRBJ2-1; no reliable D call. The CDR3 extends over 16 amino acids. V was trimmed by 2 bases and J by 0 bases, leaving 11 bases between them. The V gene's germline CDR1 is SGHAT and CDR2 FQDESV (reference sequence). The CDR3 region has the DNA TGTGCCAGCAGCTTAACTGGCGAAAGCTCCTACAATGAGCAGTTCTTC. Encoded protein: CASSLTGESSYNEQFF. The whole variable domain, filled in from reference TRBV11-1 and TRBJ2-1, reads EAEVAQSPRYKITEKSQAVAFWCDPISGHATLYWYRQILGQGPELLVQFQDESVVDDSQLPKDRFSAERLKGVDSTLKIQPAELGDSAMYLCASSLTGESSYNEQFFGPGTRLTVL.

J is TRBJ2-1 and V is TRBV29-1; 8 bases are a match to TRBD2. Trimming took 6 bases from V and 2 from J; bases not matched to a gene: 6. The CDR3 runs to 14 residues. The germline V gene encodes CDR1 SQVTM and CDR2 ANQGSEA. The CDR3 loop reads CSVVGGGAYNEQFF. CDR3 bases: TGCAGCGTGGTCGGGGGGGGAGCCTACAATGAGCAGTTCTTC.

CDR3 coding DNA: TGTGCCTGGAATAAACAGGGTCGCGAAAAACTGTTTTTT. It specifies CAWNKQGREKLFF. The J gene is TRBJ1-4, the V gene TRBV30; D perhaps matches TRBD1 (6 bases). This CDR3 is built from 13 residues. V lost 4 bases to trimming and J lost 8 bases, with 14 bases between them. Germline V CDR1 and CDR2: GTSNPN, SVGIG (reference sequence). Using reference TRBV30 and TRBJ1-4 for the parts outside the CDR3, the full variable domain is SQTIHQWPATLVQPVGSPLSLECTVEGTSNPNLYWYRQAAGRGLQLLFYSVGIGQISSEVPQNLSASRPQDRQFILSSKKLLLSDSGFYLCAWNKQGREKLFFGSGTQLSVL.

This chain uses TRBV5-4 with TRBJ2-2, with 11 positions matching TRBD1. The CDR3 covers 16 residues. The V gene end was trimmed by 4 bases and the J gene end by 6 bases; junction bases not matched to a gene: 8. Germline values: CDR1 SGHNT, CDR2 YYREEE (reference sequence). This CDR3 reads CASSPGQGEEAGELFF. The DNA for the CDR3 is TGTGCCAGCAGCCCGGGACAGGGGGAGGAAGCCGGGGAGCTGTTTTTT.

The V call is TRBV5-4, the J call TRBJ1-1; D is unclear. Trimming took 4 bases from V and 3 from J, leaving 7 bases between them. This CDR3 is 12 amino acids long. The germline V gene encodes CDR1 SGHNT and CDR2 YYREEE (reference sequence). Here the CDR3 DNA reads TGTGCCAGCAGCCGGAGGGACACTGAAGCTTTCTTT. Amino acids: CASSRRDTEAFF. The whole variable domain, filled in from reference TRBV5-4 and TRBJ1-1, reads ETGVTQSPTHLIKTRGQQVTLRCSSQSGHNTVSWYQQALGQGPQFIFQYYREEENGRGNFPPRFSGLQFPNYSSELNVNALELDDSALYLCASSRRDTEAFFGQGTRLTVV.

This clone was found once. The rearrangement uses TRBV11-2 and TRBJ2-4; a possible D gene is TRBD2 (5 bases). CDR3 size: 15 residues. V was shortened by 5 bases and J by 0 bases, with 11 bases between the two germline ends. Germline-derived CDR1 and CDR2 are SGHAT and FQNNGV. DNA for the CDR3: TGTGCCAGCAGCCCAGTACGGGGAGCCAAAAACATTCAGTACTTC. Its translation: CASSPVRGAKNIQYF.

This chain joins TRBV7-2 and TRBJ2-1; TRBD1 might be the D (6 bases). The CDR3 runs 13 residues. In germline, CDR1 is SGHTA, CDR2 FQGNSA. The ends were cut back, 5 bases at V and 8 bases at J, with 13 bases in the middle. This chain's CDR3 is CASSVTSGDEQFF. Written as DNA, the CDR3 is TGTGCCAGCAGCGTAACCTCAGGGGATGAGCAGTTCTTC.

The genes are TRBV6-1 and TRBJ2-3; D unresolved. Germline V gives CDR1 MNHNS, CDR2 SASEGT. This CDR3 has 14 residues. The V gene lost 2 bases and the J gene lost 2 bases, with 8 bases spanning the gap. This chain's CDR3 is CASSEWVTTDTQYF. The CDR3 coding sequence is TGTGCCAGCAGTGAATGGGTCACCACAGATACGCAGTATTTT.

This chain connects TRBV6-5 to TRBJ2-5; no reliable D call. The V end lost 2 bases, the J end lost 2 bases, and 9 bases lay between the germline ends. The CDR3 consists of 14 residues. From germline, CDR1 is MNHEY and CDR2 SVGAGI. In DNA, the CDR3 is TGTGCCAGCAGTTACGGCGGTTTACAAGAGACCCAGTACTTC. Protein: CASSYGGLQETQYF.

In its sample, this clone was seen once. The chain joins TRBV12-5 to TRBJ1-5; 12 nucleotides align to TRBD1. The V gene's germline CDR1 is LGHNT and CDR2 FRNRAP. V shed 0 bases, J shed 0 bases, and the junction held 6 bases outside the gene matches. The CDR3 loop spans 19 amino acids. The CDR3, as DNA: TGTGCTAGTGGTTTGGTAGGGACAGGGGGCAACTATAGCAATCAGCCCCAGCATTTT. It codes for CASGLVGTGGNYSNQPQHF.

J is TRBJ1-2 and V is TRBV5-6; 8 bases map to TRBD1. CDR1 is SGHDT, CDR2 YYEEEE, per germline. This CDR3 comprises 12 residues. The J segment lost 10 bases and the V segment lost 2 bases, leaving 4 bases of the junction unmatched. Written as DNA, the CDR3 is TGTGCCAGCAGCTTTGGGACAGGATCCTACACCTTC. This codes for CASSFGTGSYTF.

V is TRBV6-5 and J is TRBJ1-6, with TRBD1 identical over 7 bases. Trimming took 4 bases from V and 6 from J; bases not matched to a gene: 3. Germline V gene sequence: CDR1 MNHEY, CDR2 SVGAGI. The CDR3 contains 14 residues. This CDR3 is CASSLQGPNSPLHF. Written as DNA, the CDR3 is TGTGCCAGCAGTTTACAGGGGCCTAATTCACCCCTCCACTTT.

The chain carries TRBV5-5 and TRBJ2-1; no firm D call. The CDR3 covers 14 residues. Trimming left V 4 bases short and J 2 bases short, with 10 bases between. Germline CDR1 is SGHKS and CDR2 is YYEKEE (reference sequence). DNA for the CDR3: TGTGCCAGCAGCCAAACTGGAACCTACAATGAGCAGTTCTTC. Its protein product is CASSQTGTYNEQFF.

The chain recombines TRBV19 with TRBJ2-3, with 8 bases aligning to TRBD1. The trim removed 4 bases at V and 3 bases at J, leaving 6 bases unmatched. Germline V gene lookup returns CDR1 LNHDA and CDR2 SQIVND (reference sequence). The CDR3 is 15 residues long. The CDR3 here is CASSTTGVGTDTQYF. DNA for the CDR3: TGTGCCAGTAGTACGACAGGGGTCGGTACAGATACGCAGTATTTT.

The V and J genes are TRBV7-9 and TRBJ2-5; no firm D call. Trimming took 1 base from V and 2 from J, leaving 11 bases between them. Germline V lookup: CDR1 SEHNR, CDR2 FQNEAQ (reference sequence). This CDR3 is 15 amino acids long. CDR3 in amino acids: CASSLVVRLQETQYF. CDR3 coding DNA: TGTGCCAGCAGCTTAGTGGTCAGGCTACAAGAGACCCAGTACTTC.

The V gene is TRBV25-1, the J gene TRBJ1-2; D unclear. Germline V gene lookup returns CDR1 MGHDK and CDR2 SYGVNS. There are 12 residues in the CDR3. V lost 4 bases and J lost 8, with 11 bases in between. CDR3 DNA sequence: TGTGCCAGCAGTGCGGCGGGGTGGGGCTACACCTTC. It specifies CASSAAGWGYTF.

The rearrangement links TRBV18 to TRBJ2-7; 9 bases align to TRBD2. The V segment lost 1 base and the J segment 6 bases; nucleotides outside the gene matches: 1. This CDR3 contains 13 residues. Germline loops: CDR1 KGHSH, CDR2 LQKENI. CDR3 region: CASSPLAGAEQYF. The DNA of the CDR3 is TGTGCCAGCTCACCACTAGCGGGAGCCGAGCAGTACTTC. The variable domain in full, with the rest retrieved from reference TRBV18 and TRBJ2-7, is NAGVMQNPRHLVRRRGQEARLRCSPMKGHSHVYWYRQLPEEGLKFMVYLQKENIIDESGMPKERFSAEFPKEGPSILRIQQVVRGDSAAYFCASSPLAGAEQYFGPGTRLTVT.

V is TRBV6-1 and J is TRBJ1-1; 9 bases agree with TRBD1. V trimming: 3 bases; J trimming: 3 bases; junction bases outside the gene matches: 11. The germline gives CDR1 MNHNS, CDR2 SASEGT. This CDR3 has 17 amino acids. The DNA for the CDR3 is TGTGCCAGCAGTGACCCACAGGGGGCGCGGGTGGACACTGAAGCTTTCTTT. This encodes CASSDPQGARVDTEAFF.

The chain employs TRBV2 and TRBJ1-2; D not certain. CDR1 and CDR2 from the germline V gene are SNHLY and FYNNEI. Trimming took 4 bases from V and 2 from J, leaving 5 bases between them. The CDR3 totals 12 residues. The CDR3 coding sequence is TGTGCCAGCAGTGGCACAAACTATGGCTACACCTTC. It specifies CASSGTNYGYTF.

This chain uses TRBV28 with TRBJ2-2; the match to TRBD2 covers 7 bases. After removal of 5 bases from V and 5 bases from J, the junction contained 11 bases not matched to a gene. Germline V lookup: CDR1 MDHEN, CDR2 SYDVKM. The CDR3 length is 16 residues. The CDR3 region has the DNA TGTGCCAGCAGTCCCCGGGGAGCGGGGCGGACCGGGGAGCTGTTTTTT. Its translation is CASSPRGAGRTGELFF.

This clone has more than one count but fewer than ten. The chain combines TRBV5-1 with TRBJ2-1; D may be TRBD1 (5 bases). Trimming took 0 bases from V and 0 from J, leaving 10 bases between them. Looked up from germline, CDR1 is SGHRS and CDR2 is YFSETQ. There are 16 residues in the CDR3. The CDR3 sequence is CASSLDRPSSYNEQFF. For the CDR3, the DNA is TGCGCCAGCAGCTTGGACAGGCCTAGCTCCTACAATGAGCAGTTCTTC. Full variable domain (missing parts from reference TRBV5-1 and TRBJ2-1): KAGVTQTPRYLIKTRGQQVTLSCSPISGHRSVSWYQQTPGQGLQFLFEYFSETQRNKGNFPGRFSGRQFSNSRSEMNVSTLELGDSALYLCASSLDRPSSYNEQFFGPGTRLTVL.

V is TRBV9 and J is TRBJ2-1; 9 nucleotides match TRBD2. Unmatched junction bases numbered 11, after V lost 0 bases and J lost 10 bases. The germline gives CDR1 SGDLS, CDR2 YYNGEE. This CDR3 has 16 residues. The CDR3 here is CASSVGAGGIGNEQFF. CDR3 sequence (DNA): TGTGCCAGCAGCGTAGGAGCGGGGGGAATAGGGAACGAGCAGTTCTTC.

This rearrangement joins TRBV29-1 to TRBJ2-2; a possible D gene is TRBD1 (6 bases). Germline CDR1 reads SQVTM; CDR2 reads ANQGSEA. CDR3 size: 14 residues. V lost 4 bases and J 2 bases, leaving 11 bases between the germline ends. CDR3: CSVVGTPNTGELFF. In nucleotides, the CDR3 is TGCAGCGTTGTGGGGACACCTAACACCGGGGAGCTGTTTTTT.

The rearrangement uses TRBV4-1 and TRBJ2-7; D tentatively fits TRBD1 or TRBD2 (7 bases each). This CDR3 region has 17 residues. CDR1 is MGHRA and CDR2 is YSYEKL in the germline V gene. Trimming cost V 4 bases and J 4 bases, with 23 bases left between them. The CDR3 sequence: CASSPQGGRGRFYEQYF. The CDR3 nucleotides read TGCGCCAGCAGCCCCCAAGGGGGGAGGGGGCGGTTTTACGAGCAGTACTTC.

This clone was counted only a few times. This sequence joins TRBV6-5 and TRBJ2-7; 8 bases line up with TRBD2. Trimming removed 6 bases from V and 3 bases from J; junction bases left unmatched: 4. The germline CDR1 and CDR2 sequences are MNHEY and SVGAGI. There are 13 residues in the CDR3. This CDR3 reads CASSGLANYEQYF. The CDR3 DNA follows: TGTGCCAGCAGCGGACTAGCCAACTACGAGCAGTACTTC.